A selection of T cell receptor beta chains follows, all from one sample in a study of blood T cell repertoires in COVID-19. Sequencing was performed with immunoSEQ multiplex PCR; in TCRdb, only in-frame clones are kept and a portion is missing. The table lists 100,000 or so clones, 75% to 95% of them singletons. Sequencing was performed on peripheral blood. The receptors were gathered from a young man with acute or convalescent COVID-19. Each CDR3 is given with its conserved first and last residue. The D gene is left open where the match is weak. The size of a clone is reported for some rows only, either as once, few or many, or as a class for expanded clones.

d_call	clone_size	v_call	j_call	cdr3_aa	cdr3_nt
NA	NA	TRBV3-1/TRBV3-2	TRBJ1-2	CASSRGQLNYGYTF	TGTGCCAGCAGCCGAGGACAGCTAAACTATGGCTACACCTTC
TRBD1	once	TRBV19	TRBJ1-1	CASSIDGTDRGRFMNTEAFF	TGTGCCAGTAGTATAGATGGGACGGACAGGGGGCGATTCATGAACACTGAAGCTTTCTTT
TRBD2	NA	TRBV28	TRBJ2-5	CASSSLGGDGRRPQETQYF	TGTGCCAGCAGTTCGCTCGGGGGGGACGGGAGACGCCCCCAAGAGACCCAGTACTTC
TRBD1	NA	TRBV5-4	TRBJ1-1	CASSSPGQGKLNTEAFF	TGTGCCAGCAGCTCTCCGGGACAGGGAAAATTGAACACTGAAGCTTTCTTT
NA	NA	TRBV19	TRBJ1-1	CASSIGGGGTEAFF	TGTGCCAGTAGTATCGGGGGAGGGGGCACTGAAGCTTTCTTT
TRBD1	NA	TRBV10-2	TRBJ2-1	CASSEYRDSYNEQFF	TGCGCCAGCAGTGAGTACCGGGACAGTTACAATGAGCAGTTCTTC
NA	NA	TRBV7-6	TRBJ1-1	CASSPQTNRVKNTEAFF	TGTGCCAGCAGCCCACAAACTAACAGGGTAAAGAACACTGAAGCTTTCTTT
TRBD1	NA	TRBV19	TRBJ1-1	CASHTNRGGGTEAFF	TGTGCCAGCCACACTAACAGGGGAGGAGGAACTGAAGCTTTCTTT
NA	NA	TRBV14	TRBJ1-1	CASSQTGREVAEAFF	TGTGCCAGCAGCCAAACAGGCAGAGAGGTCGCGGAAGCTTTCTTT
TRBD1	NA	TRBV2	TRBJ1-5	CASREGASNQPQHF	TGTGCCAGCAGGGAGGGGGCGAGCAATCAGCCCCAGCATTTT
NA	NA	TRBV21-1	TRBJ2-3	CASSNEREEISTDTQYF	TGTGCCAGCAGCAATGAGCGGGAGGAAATTAGCACAGATACGCAGTATTTT
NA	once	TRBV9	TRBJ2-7	CASSQTSPAYEQYF	TGTGCCAGCAGCCAAACTAGCCCTGCCTACGAGCAGTACTTC
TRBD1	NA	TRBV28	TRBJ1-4	CASSLSGQVADEKLFF	TGTGCCAGCAGTTTAAGTGGACAGGTGGCGGATGAAAAACTGTTTTTT
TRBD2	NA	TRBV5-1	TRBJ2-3	CASSLSGSSQDTQYF	TGCGCCAGCAGCTTGAGCGGGAGTTCCCAAGATACGCAGTATTTT
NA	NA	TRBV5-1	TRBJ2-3	CASSLVAADTQYF	TGCGCCAGCAGCTTGGTGGCGGCAGATACGCAGTATTTT
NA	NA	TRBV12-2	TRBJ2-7	CASRPEFGNSYEQYF	TGTGCAAGTCGCCCCGAGTTCGGTAACTCCTACGAGCAGTACTTC
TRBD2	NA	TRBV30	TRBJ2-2	CAWTKREPGELFF	TGTGCCTGGACGAAGCGGGAGCCCGGGGAGCTGTTTTTT